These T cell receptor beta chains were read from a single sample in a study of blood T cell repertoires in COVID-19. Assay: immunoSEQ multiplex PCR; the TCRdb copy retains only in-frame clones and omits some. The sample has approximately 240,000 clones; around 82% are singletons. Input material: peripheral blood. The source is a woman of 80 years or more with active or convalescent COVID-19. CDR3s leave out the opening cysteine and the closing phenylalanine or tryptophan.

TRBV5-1,ASSVWGTSGPSPLYNEQF
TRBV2,ASLKRPPTGISSGANVLT
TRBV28,ASSLGAF
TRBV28,ASSRQGWGYT
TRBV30,AWIGTGAAEKLF
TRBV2,ASSRTGMTDTQY
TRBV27,ASSFGLATDTQY
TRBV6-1,ASSEVGKGAQAF
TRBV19,ASSSLAGLGEQF
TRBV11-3,ASGAGGPDTQY
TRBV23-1,ASSQLIRTYNEQF
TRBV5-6,ASSRQGIQPQH
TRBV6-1,ASSEWGGEQF
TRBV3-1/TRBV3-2,ASSLVGTYEQY